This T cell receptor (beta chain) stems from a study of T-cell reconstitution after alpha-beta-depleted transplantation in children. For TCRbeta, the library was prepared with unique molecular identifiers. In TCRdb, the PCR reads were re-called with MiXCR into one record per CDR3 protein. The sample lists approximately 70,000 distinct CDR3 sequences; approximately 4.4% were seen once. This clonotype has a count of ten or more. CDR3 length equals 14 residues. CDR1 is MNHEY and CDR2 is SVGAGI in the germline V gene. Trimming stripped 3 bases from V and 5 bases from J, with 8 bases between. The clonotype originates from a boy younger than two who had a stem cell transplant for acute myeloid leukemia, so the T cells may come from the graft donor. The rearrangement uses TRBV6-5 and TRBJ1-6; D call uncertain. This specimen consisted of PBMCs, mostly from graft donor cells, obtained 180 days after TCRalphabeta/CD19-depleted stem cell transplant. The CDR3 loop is CASSYERNNSPLHF. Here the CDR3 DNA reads TGTGCCAGCAGTTATGAACGGAATAATTCACCCCTCCACTTT.